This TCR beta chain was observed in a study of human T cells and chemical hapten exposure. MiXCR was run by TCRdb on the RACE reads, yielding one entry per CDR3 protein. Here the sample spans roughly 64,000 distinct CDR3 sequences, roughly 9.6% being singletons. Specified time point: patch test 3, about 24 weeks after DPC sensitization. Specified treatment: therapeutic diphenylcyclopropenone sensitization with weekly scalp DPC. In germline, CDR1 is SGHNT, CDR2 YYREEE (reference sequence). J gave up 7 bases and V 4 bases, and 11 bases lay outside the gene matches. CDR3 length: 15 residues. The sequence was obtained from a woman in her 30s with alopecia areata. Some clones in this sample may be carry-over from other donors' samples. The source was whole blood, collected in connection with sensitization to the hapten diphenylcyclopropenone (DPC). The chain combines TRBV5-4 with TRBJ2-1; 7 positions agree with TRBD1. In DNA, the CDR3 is TGTGCCAGCAGCGCCCGACAGGGCCCGGTGAATGAGCAGTTCTTC. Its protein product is CASSARQGPVNEQFF. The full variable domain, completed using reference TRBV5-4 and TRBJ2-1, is ETGVTQSPTHLIKTRGQQVTLRCSSQSGHNTVSWYQQALGQGPQFIFQYYREEENGRGNFPPRFSGLQFPNYSSELNVNALELDDSALYLCASSARQGPVNEQFFGPGTRLTVL.